This is a list of T cell receptor beta chains from one sample in a study of T cell changes during pregnancy in multiple sclerosis. Only in-frame clones appear in the TCRdb table, and some are missing; sequencing was by immunoSEQ multiplex PCR. Among roughly 100,000 clones listed, about nine tenths were seen once. The starting material was peripheral blood, obtained after pregnancy. The receptor source for this set is a female donor with multiple sclerosis, enrolled in a pregnancy study. Each CDR3 is given with its conserved first and last residue. The order of the fields is J gene, V gene, CDR3 length, D gene, CDR3 DNA, CDR3 protein. D genes are given only for firm matches.

TRBJ1-6	TRBV6-5	16	-	TGTGCCAGCAGTTACTCGACTAAGGGCACGAATTCACCCCTCCACTTT	CASSYSTKGTNSPLHF
TRBJ1-2	TRBV9	13	TRBD1	TGTGCCAGCAGCGCGCAGGGGGCGTATGGCTACACCTTC	CASSAQGAYGYTF
TRBJ1-1	TRBV2	14	TRBD1	TGTGCCAGCAGTAGGGACAGGGGGCGAACTGAAGCTTTCTTT	CASSRDRGRTEAFF
TRBJ1-5	TRBV21-1	15	-	TGTGCCAGCAGCAATAGGAGCAAGGAGCATCAGCCCCAGCATTTT	CASSNRSKEHQPQHF
TRBJ1-2	TRBV19	14	-	TGTGCCAGTGTCCCCGACCATCGCGGCTATGGCTACACCTTC	CASVPDHRGYGYTF
TRBJ2-7	TRBV18	13	-	TGTGCCAGCTCACCAACGGTTACCTACGAGCAGTACTTC	CASSPTVTYEQYF
TRBJ2-7	TRBV19	17	TRBD1	TGTGCCAGTAGTATAGCCGAACCGGGGACAGGGAAATACGAGCAGTACTTC	CASSIAEPGTGKYEQYF
TRBJ2-7	TRBV19	11	-	TGTGCCAGTCAACAGGGTAGCGAGCAGTACTTC	CASQQGSEQYF
TRBJ2-2	TRBV6-5	15	-	TGTGCCAGCAGTTACTCTGGGGCTCCGGACGGGGAGCTGTTTTTT	CASSYSGAPDGELFF
TRBJ1-5	TRBV30	16	-	TGTGCCTGGAGTCCCCGGGGGTGGTGGGGCAATCAGCCCCAGCATTTT	CAWSPRGWWGNQPQHF
TRBJ2-7	TRBV7-2	14	-	TGTGCCAGCAGCTTTTCGTCTAGTACCGGTGAGCAGTACTTC	CASSFSSSTGEQYF
TRBJ2-7	TRBV5-5	15	-	TGTGCCAGCAGCTTAACCGGGACACCGACCTACGAGCAGTACTTC	CASSLTGTPTYEQYF
TRBJ2-7	TRBV10-3	15	-	TGTGCCATCAGTGATTGGCAGGGTGGGACCTACGAGCAGTACTTC	CAISDWQGGTYEQYF
TRBJ2-7	TRBV5-1	15	TRBD1	TGCGCCAGCAGCTGGATGGACAGGGCCTCCTACGAGCAGTACTTC	CASSWMDRASYEQYF